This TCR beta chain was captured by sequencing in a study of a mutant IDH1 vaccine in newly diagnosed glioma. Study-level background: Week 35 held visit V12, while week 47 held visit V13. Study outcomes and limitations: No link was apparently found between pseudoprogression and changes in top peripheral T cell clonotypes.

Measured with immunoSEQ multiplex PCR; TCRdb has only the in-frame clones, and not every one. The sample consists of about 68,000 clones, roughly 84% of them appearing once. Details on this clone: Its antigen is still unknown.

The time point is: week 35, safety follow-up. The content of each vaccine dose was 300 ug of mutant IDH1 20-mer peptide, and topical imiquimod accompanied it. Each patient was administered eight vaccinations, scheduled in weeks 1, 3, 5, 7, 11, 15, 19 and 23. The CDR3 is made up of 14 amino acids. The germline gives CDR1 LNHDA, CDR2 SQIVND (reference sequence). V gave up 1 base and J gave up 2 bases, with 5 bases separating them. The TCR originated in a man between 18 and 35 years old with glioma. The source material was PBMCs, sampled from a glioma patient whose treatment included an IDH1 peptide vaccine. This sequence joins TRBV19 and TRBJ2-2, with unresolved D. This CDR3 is CASSIGPNTGELFF. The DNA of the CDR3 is TGTGCCAGTAGTATAGGGCCCAACACCGGGGAGCTGTTTTTT.